This T cell receptor (beta chain) was captured by sequencing in a study of blood T cell repertoires in COVID-19. About the study: Acute and convalescent COVID-19 specimens originated in the United States, Italy and Spain. Sample material is recorded as cDNA or gDNA derived from T cells, B-cell-depleted T cells, or PBMCs.

Those enrolled, adults aged about 18 to 89 years, came from around 25 US areas. Recovered Cohort 3 donors showed two negative PCRs, clearance, or symptom resolution. Using immunoSEQ multiplex PCR, the repertoire was profiled, and TCRdb retains in-frame clones only, with some absent. Of under 300,000 clones in the sample, approximately 90% were seen once. The receptor comes from a man in his forties who had recovered from COVID-19. Sequencing was carried out using PBMCs or T cells enriched from blood (not recorded which).

The CDR3 region is CASSLAGTGPEAFF. The CDR3 DNA reads as TGTGCCAGCAGCTTGGCGGGTACCGGCCCTGAAGCTTTCTTT. This chain connects TRBV5-4 to TRBJ1-1; D is uncertain. The CDR3 is 14 residues long. CDR1 SGHNT and CDR2 YYREEE come from the germline V gene (reference sequence). V lost 0 bases to trimming and J lost 6 bases, with 12 bases between them.